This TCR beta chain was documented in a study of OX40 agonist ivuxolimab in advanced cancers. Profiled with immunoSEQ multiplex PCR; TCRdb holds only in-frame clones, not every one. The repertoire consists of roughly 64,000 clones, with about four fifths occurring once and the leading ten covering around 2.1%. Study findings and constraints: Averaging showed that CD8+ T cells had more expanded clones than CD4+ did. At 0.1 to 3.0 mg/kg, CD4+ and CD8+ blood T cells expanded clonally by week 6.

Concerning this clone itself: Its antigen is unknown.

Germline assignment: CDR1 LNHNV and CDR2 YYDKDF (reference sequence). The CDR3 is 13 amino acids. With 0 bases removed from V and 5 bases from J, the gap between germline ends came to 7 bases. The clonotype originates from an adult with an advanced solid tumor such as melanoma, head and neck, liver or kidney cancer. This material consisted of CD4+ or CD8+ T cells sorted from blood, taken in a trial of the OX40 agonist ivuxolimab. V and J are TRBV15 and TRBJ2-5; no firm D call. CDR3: CATSRDPRETQYF. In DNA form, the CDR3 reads TGTGCCACCAGCAGAGATCCCCGGGAGACCCAGTACTTC.